This T cell receptor (beta chain) was recorded in a study of T cells after yellow fever vaccination. Study-wide context: It was SMART-Seq v4 Ultra Low Input that prepared the fractions with low cell numbers.

Details on this clonotype: Its target is not known.

General study results and limits: FACS-sorted repertoires might harbor abundant contaminating clonotypes from the bulk population. Post-booster samples contained most primary-vaccination clones (around 95% CD4, around 89% CD8).

Template switching by 5'RACE produced TCR cDNA, adding a universal primer site and UMIs. TCRdb reprocessed the 5' RACE reads with MiXCR, giving one entry per CDR3 protein. Of some 350,000 distinct CDR3 sequences listed, around 3.9% are singletons. The J segment lost 2 bases and the V segment lost 1 base, leaving 4 bases of the junction unmatched. The CDR3 runs 16 residues. Germline loops: CDR1 SGHVS, CDR2 FNYEAQ. This receptor was obtained from a man younger than 30 who received the YFV17D yellow fever vaccine. The specimen was PBMCs, collected 5 days after the yellow fever booster vaccination. V is TRBV7-6 and J is TRBJ2-3; 9 bases fit TRBD2. The CDR3: CASSLVAGVNTDTQYF. The CDR3 nucleotides read TGTGCCAGCAGCTTAGTAGCGGGGGTAAACACAGATACGCAGTATTTT.